This TCR beta chain was found in a study of cytomegalovirus exposure and HLA in healthy donors. As for the study in general: Of roughly 400 genotyped donors, more than 75% grouped in the Caucasian-associated ancestry cluster. Findings and limits, study-wide: Association with HLA alleles at 0.05 false discovery rate was found for some 18,000 TCR beta sequences in a later analysis. Three chains tied to CMV proved CMV antigen-specific in vitro. Presence/absence analyses took donor sequencing depth as roughly uniform.

The V gene's germline CDR1 is SEHNR and CDR2 FQNEAQ (reference sequence). The CDR3 has 13 residues. It was with 60 Vbeta and 13 Jbeta primers that the PCR ran. Profiling relied on immunoSEQ multiplex PCR, and the TCRdb table lists in-frame clones only, not all of them. The sample records 150,000 to 200,000 clones, about 88% being singletons. As to this clone: Its antigen is not identified. A junction boundary mismatches the germline segment, possibly from a read error.

V usage is TRBV7-9 and J usage is TRBJ2-7; 7 positions match TRBD2. The specimen sequenced was PBMCs. The TCR was taken from a woman aged 18-35 years in good health and CMV-seronegative. CDR3 nucleotide sequence: TGTTCCAGCAGCTTAGCGCTAGCGGACGAGCAGTACTTC. It translates to CSSSLALADEQYF.